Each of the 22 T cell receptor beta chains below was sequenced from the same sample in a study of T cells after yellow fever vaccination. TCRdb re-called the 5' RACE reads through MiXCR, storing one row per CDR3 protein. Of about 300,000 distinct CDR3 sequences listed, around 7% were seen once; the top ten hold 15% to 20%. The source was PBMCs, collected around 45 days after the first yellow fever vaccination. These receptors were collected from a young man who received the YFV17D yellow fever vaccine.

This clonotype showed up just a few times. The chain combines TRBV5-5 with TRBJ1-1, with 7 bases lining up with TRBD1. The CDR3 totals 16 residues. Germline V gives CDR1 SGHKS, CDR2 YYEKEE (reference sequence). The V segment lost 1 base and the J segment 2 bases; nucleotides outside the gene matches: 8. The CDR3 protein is CASSLQPGGLNTEAFF. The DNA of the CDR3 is TGTGCCAGCAGCTTGCAGCCAGGGGGGCTTAACACTGAAGCTTTCTTT.

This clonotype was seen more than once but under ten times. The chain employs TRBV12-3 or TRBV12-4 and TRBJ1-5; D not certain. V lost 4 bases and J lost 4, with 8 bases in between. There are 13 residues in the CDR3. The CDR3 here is CASSSEANQPQHF. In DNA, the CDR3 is TGTGCCAGCAGTTCCGAGGCGAATCAGCCCCAGCATTTT.

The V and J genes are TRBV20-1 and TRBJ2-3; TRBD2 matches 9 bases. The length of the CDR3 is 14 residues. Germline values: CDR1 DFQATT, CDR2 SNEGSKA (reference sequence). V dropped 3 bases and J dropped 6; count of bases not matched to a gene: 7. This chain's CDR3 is CSARERGAYDTQYF. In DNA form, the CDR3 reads TGCAGTGCTAGGGAGCGGGGGGCCTACGATACGCAGTATTTT.

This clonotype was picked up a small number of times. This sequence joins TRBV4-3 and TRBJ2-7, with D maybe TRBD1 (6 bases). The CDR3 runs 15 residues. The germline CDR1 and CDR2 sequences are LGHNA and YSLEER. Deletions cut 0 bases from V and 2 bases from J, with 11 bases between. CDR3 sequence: CASSQDEGDTYEQYF. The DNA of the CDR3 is TGCGCCAGCAGCCAAGATGAGGGGGATACCTACGAGCAGTACTTC.

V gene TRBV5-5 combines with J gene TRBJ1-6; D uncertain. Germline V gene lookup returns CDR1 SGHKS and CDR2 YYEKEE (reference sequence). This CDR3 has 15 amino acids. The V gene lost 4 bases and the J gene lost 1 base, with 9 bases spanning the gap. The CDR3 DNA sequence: TGTGCCAGCAGCCTCAGTGAATCCTATAATTCACCCCTCCACTTT. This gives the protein CASSLSESYNSPLHF.

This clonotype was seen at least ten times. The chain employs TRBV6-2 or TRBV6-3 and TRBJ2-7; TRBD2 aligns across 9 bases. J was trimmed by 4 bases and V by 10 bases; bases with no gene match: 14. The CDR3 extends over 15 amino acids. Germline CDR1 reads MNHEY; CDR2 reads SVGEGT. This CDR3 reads CATSPRAGGLYEQYV. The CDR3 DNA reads TGTGCCACATCCCCTCGGGCGGGGGGGCTTTACGAGCAGTACGTC.

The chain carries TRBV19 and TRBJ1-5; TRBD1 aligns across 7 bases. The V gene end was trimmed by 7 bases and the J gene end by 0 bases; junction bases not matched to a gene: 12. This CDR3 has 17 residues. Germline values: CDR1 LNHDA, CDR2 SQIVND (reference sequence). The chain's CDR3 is CASTLGAGGVSNQPQHF. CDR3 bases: TGTGCCAGTACCCTAGGGGCAGGGGGGGTTAGCAATCAGCCCCAGCATTTT.

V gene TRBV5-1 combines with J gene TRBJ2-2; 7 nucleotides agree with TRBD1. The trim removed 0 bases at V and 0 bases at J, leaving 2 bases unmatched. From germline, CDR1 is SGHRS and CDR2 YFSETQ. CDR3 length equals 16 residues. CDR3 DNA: TGCGCCAGCAGCTTGGTAGGGGGCCCGAACACCGGGGAGCTGTTTTTT. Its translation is CASSLVGGPNTGELFF.

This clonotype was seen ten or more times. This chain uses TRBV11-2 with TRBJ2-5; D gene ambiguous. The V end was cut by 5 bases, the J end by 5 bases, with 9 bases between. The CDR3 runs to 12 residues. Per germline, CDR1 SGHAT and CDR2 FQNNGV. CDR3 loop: CASSGSGETQYF. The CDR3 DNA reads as TGTGCCAGCAGCGGAAGTGGGGAGACCCAGTACTTC.

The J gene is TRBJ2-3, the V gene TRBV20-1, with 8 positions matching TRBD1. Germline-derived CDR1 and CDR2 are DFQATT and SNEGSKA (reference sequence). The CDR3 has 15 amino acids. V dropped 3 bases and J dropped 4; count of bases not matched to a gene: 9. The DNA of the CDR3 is TGCAGTGCTAGCGATCCAGGGGGCGCGCCAGATACGCAGTATTTT. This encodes CSASDPGGAPDTQYF.

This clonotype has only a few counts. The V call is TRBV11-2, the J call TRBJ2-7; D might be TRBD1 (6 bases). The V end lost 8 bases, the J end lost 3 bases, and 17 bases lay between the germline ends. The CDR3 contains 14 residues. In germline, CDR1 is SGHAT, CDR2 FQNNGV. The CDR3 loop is CASVSRGPNYEQYF. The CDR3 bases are TGTGCCAGCGTTTCCAGGGGTCCCAACTACGAGCAGTACTTC.

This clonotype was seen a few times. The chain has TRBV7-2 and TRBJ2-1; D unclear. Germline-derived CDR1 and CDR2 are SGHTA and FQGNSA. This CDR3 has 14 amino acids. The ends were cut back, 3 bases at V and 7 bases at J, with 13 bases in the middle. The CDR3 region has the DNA TGTGCCAGCAGCTTTGGATTTCGGACGAATGAGCAGTTCTTC. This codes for CASSFGFRTNEQFF. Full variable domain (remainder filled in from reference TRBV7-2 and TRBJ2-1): GAGVSQSPSNKVTEKGKDVELRCDPISGHTALYWYRQSLGQGLEFLIYFQGNSAPDKSGLPSDRFSAERTGGSVSTLTIQRTQQEDSAVYLCASSFGFRTNEQFFGPGTRLTVL.

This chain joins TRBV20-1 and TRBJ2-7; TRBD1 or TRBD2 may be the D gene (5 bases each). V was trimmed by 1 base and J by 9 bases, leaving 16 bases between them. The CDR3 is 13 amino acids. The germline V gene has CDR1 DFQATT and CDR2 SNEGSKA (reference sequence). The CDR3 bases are TGCAGTGCTAGAGGAGGGACGAGTCTGTCGCAGTACGTC. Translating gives CSARGGTSLSQYV.

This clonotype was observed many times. This CDR3 is CATSSGTGPEQYF. As DNA, the CDR3 is TGTGCCACCAGTTCCGGGACAGGGCCCGAGCAGTACTTC. The chain joins TRBV15 to TRBJ2-7; TRBD1 matches 9 bases. The CDR3 totals 13 residues. V gave up 6 bases and J gave up 6 bases; unmatched junction bases: 6. Germline V gives CDR1 LNHNV, CDR2 YYDKDF (reference sequence).

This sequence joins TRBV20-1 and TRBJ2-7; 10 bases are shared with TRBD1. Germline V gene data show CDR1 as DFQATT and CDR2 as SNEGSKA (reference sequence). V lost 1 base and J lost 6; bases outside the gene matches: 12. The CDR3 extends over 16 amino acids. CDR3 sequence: CSARALGQGEVREQYV. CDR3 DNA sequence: TGCAGTGCTAGAGCACTAGGACAGGGGGAGGTTCGCGAGCAGTACGTC.

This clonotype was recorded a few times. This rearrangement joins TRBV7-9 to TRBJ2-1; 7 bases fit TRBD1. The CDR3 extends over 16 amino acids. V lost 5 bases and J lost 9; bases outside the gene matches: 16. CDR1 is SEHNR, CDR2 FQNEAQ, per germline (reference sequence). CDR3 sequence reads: CASSPRGSDGIGEQFF. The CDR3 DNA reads TGTGCCAGCAGCCCCAGGGGGAGTGACGGGATTGGTGAGCAGTTCTTC.

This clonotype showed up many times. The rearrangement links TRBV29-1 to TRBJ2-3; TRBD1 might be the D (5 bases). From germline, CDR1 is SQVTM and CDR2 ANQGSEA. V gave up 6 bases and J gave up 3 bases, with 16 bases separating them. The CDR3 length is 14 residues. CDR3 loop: CSVWGPEGTDTQYF. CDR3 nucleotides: TGCAGCGTGTGGGGCCCTGAAGGGACAGATACGCAGTATTTT.

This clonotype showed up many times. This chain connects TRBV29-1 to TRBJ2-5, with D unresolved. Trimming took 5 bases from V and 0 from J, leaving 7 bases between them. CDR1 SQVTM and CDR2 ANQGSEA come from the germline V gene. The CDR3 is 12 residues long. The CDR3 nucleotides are TGCAGCGTTTTTGTCTACCAAGAGACCCAGTACTTC. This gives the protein CSVFVYQETQYF.

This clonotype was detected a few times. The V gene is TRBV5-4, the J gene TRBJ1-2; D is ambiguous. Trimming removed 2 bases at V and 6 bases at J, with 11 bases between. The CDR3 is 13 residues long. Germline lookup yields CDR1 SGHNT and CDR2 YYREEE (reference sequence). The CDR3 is CASSFDQKDGYTF. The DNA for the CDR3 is TGTGCCAGCAGCTTCGATCAGAAGGATGGCTACACCTTC.

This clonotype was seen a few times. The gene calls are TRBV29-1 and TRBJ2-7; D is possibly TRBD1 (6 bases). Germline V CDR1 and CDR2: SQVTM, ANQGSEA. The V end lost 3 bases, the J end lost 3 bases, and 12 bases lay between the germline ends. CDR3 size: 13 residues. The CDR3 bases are TGCAGCGTTGAGCCAGGGGAAAACTACGAGCAGTACTTC. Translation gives CSVEPGENYEQYF.

The CDR3 sequence is CSARESGPSSYEQYF. The CDR3 DNA sequence: TGCAGTGCTAGAGAAAGCGGGCCGAGCTCCTACGAGCAGTACTTC. The V gene is TRBV20-1, the J gene TRBJ2-7; TRBD2 is a possible D gene (6 bases). This CDR3 has 15 residues. V shed 0 bases and J shed 0 bases, with 12 bases lying between them. Germline CDR1 reads DFQATT; CDR2 reads SNEGSKA (reference sequence).

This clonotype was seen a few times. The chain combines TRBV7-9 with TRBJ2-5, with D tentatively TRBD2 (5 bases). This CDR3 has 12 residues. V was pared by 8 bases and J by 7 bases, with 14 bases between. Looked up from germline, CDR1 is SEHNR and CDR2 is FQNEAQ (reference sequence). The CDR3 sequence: CASGGAGGTQYF. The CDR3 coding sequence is TGTGCCAGCGGCGGCGCGGGCGGGACCCAGTACTTC.